What follows are 9 T cell receptor beta chains derived from one specimen sequenced in a study of metastatic and nonmetastatic thyroid tumors. Every patient was untreated before thyroid surgery. Via MiXCR, TCRdb re-called the PCR reads. The sample has 55,000 or so clones, about 15% seen once; the top ten hold approximately 3%. Sequenced input: blood. These receptor sequences come from a female donor with papillary thyroid cancer or a benign thyroid nodule (not recorded which). Some clones in this sample may be carry-over from other donors' samples.

There are many counts of this clone. A read error is possible here, since a much larger clone lies one base away. The chain employs TRBV5-5 and TRBJ1-4, with unresolved D. The CDR3 runs to 16 residues. V shed 0 bases and J shed 2 bases, with 11 bases lying between them. Germline V CDR1 and CDR2: SGHKS, YYEKEE (reference sequence). CDR3 coding DNA: TGTGCCAGCAGCTTGGAAGTGTGGGGTACTAATGAAAAACTGTTTTTT. Protein sequence: CASSLEVWGTNEKLFF.

The chain carries TRBV19 and TRBJ1-5; 8 bases fit TRBD1. The CDR3 spans 14 residues. Germline V lookup: CDR1 LNHDA, CDR2 SQIVND (reference sequence). The ends lost 6 bases at V and 4 bases at J; junction bases unmatched: 5. CDR3 protein: CASRKGQENQPQHF. In DNA form, the CDR3 reads TGTGCCAGTAGAAAGGGACAGGAGAATCAGCCCCAGCATTTT.

Remarks on this clone: This may stem from a read error, because a much larger clone lies one nucleotide away. The rearrangement links TRBV9 to TRBJ2-1; D perhaps matches TRBD2 (6 bases). CDR1 is SGDLS and CDR2 is YYNGEE in the germline V gene. The CDR3 covers 13 residues. The CDR3 loop reads CASSVQGGDEQLF. CDR3 nucleotide sequence: TGTGCCAGCAGCGTCCAGGGCGGGGATGAGCAGCTCTTC.

Many counts were recorded for this clone. The same CDR3 is also encoded by other DNA sequences in this sample. The CDR3 DNA is TGCAGCGTTGGGGAGGACGCGAATTCACCCCTCCACTTT. It yields the protein CSVGEDANSPLHF. V and J are TRBV29-1 and TRBJ1-6; no clear D gene. The germline CDR1 and CDR2 sequences are SQVTM and ANQGSEA. CDR3 length: 13 amino acids. V was clipped by 4 bases and J by 7 bases, with 11 bases between them.

The chain joins TRBV7-8 to TRBJ1-1; possibly TRBD1 for D (5 bases). This CDR3 spans 14 amino acids. Germline assignment: CDR1 SGHVS and CDR2 FQNEAQ. The V gene lost 5 bases and the J gene lost 7 bases, with 17 bases spanning the gap. CDR3: CASSPAGRQHEAFF. The CDR3 DNA reads TGTGCCAGCAGCCCCGCCGGTAGACAGCATGAAGCTTTCTTT.

CDR3 amino acids: CASTGTSLNCEQYF. In nucleotides, the CDR3 is TGTGCCAGTACCGGGACTAGCTTAAATTGCGAGCAGTACTTC. This chain links TRBV6-4 with TRBJ2-7, with TRBD2 matching over 9 bases. V trimming: 9 bases; J trimming: 6 bases; junction bases outside the gene matches: 12. The CDR3 consists of 14 residues. Germline V gene data show CDR1 as MRHNA and CDR2 as SNTAGT.

This sequence joins TRBV27 and TRBJ1-3, with a possible D match to TRBD1 (5 bases). The germline gives CDR1 MNHEY, CDR2 SMNVEV (reference sequence). Trimming removed 5 bases at V and 0 bases at J, with 17 bases between. The CDR3 is 17 residues long. CDR3 residues: CASSPYSGTASGNTIYF. The CDR3 DNA sequence: TGTGCCAGCAGTCCCTACTCCGGGACGGCCTCTGGAAACACCATATATTTT.

The table lists this clone with a few counts. This may arise from a read error, as a much more abundant clone is one base away. This chain connects TRBV29-1 to TRBJ2-1; D possibly corresponds to TRBD1 (5 bases). CDR1 SQVTM and CDR2 ANQGSEA come from the germline V gene. This CDR3 comprises 11 residues. The CDR3 DNA reads TGCATCGTTCCTCAGGGATATGAGCAGTTCTTC. It codes for CIVPQGYEQFF.

This clone was detected many times. The chain couples TRBV19 to TRBJ2-3; TRBD1 might be the D (6 bases). The CDR3 is made up of 15 amino acids. The ends were cut back, 4 bases at V and 4 bases at J, with 15 bases in the middle. Germline V gene sequence: CDR1 LNHDA, CDR2 SQIVND (reference sequence). The CDR3 nucleotides are TGTGCCAGTAGTAGGATTCCAGGGGCTTCAGATACGCAGTATTTT. As protein: CASSRIPGASDTQYF.